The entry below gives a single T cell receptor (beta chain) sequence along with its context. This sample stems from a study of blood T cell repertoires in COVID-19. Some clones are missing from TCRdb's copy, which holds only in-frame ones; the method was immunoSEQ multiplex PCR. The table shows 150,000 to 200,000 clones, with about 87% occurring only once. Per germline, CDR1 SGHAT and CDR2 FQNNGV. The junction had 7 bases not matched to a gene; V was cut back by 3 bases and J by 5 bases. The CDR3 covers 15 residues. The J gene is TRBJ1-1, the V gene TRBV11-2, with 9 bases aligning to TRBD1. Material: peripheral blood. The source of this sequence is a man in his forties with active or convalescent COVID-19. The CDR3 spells CASSLTGGFRTEAFF. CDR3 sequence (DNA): TGTGCCAGCAGCTTGACAGGGGGTTTTAGGACTGAAGCTTTCTTT. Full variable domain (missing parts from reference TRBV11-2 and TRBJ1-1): EAGVAQSPRYKIIEKRQSVAFWCNPISGHATLYWYQQILGQGPKLLIQFQNNGVVDDSQLPKDRFSAERLKGVDSTLKIQPAKLEDSAVYLCASSLTGGFRTEAFFGQGTRLTVV.